There are a few counts of the clone carrying this T cell receptor (beta chain). As originally analysed: How many nucleated cells were present was estimated from reference gene primer amplification. The assay was immunoSEQ multiplex PCR, and TCRdb's table has in-frame clones only and misses some. Clone size and V and J calls were adopted from that table, with D and trimming inferred from the DNA. Among around 380,000 clones listed, more than 65% were seen once. The data were taken from a study of blood T cell repertoires in COVID-19. Study background: Both acute and convalescent COVID-19 samples were obtained from the United States, Italy and Spain. The cDNA or gDNA used as material had been derived from T cells, B-cell-depleted T cells, or PBMCs.

The germline gives CDR1 GTSNPN, CDR2 SVGIG (reference sequence). Trimming removed 1 base at V and 1 base at J, with 22 bases between. The CDR3 runs to 18 residues. The TCR originated in a human donor with acute or convalescent COVID-19. The donor label of this sample is uncertain. This chain uses TRBV30 with TRBJ1-1; TRBD1 is a possible D gene (6 bases). Sequencing input: peripheral blood. The CDR3 is CAWSARRGGRARNTEAFF. In nucleotides, the CDR3 is TGTGCCTGGAGTGCACGTCGGGGGGGCAGGGCCCGGAACACTGAAGCTTTCTTT.